This TCR beta chain is from a study of cytomegalovirus exposure and HLA in healthy donors. About this clone: Its antigen is as yet unknown.

A multiplex PCR was run with 60 Vbeta primers and 13 Jbeta primers. The method was immunoSEQ multiplex PCR; TCRdb's version includes in-frame clones alone and lacks a portion of them. The sample holds 110,000 to 150,000 clones; over 60% are singletons and the top ten take approximately 2%. Broader study findings: Accurate prediction of HLA-A and HLA-B alleles (for most subjects) was reportedly achieved from TCR beta sequences.

V was shortened by 5 bases and J by 12 bases, with 11 bases between the two germline ends. Germline V gene lookup returns CDR1 MDHEN and CDR2 SYDVKM. The CDR3 consists of 11 residues. This receptor was taken from a man aged 35 to 55 in good health and CMV-seronegative. Sequencing was done on a sample of PBMCs. V and J are TRBV28 and TRBJ2-1, with D perhaps matching TRBD1 (5 bases). The CDR3 nucleotides are TGTGCCAGCAGTCCCCGTAGGGGGCAGTTCTTC. It specifies CASSPRRGQFF.